The next 7 T cell receptor beta chains were all read from a single sample in a study of PD-1 blockade in classical Hodgkin lymphoma. Time point: newly diagnosed, previously untreated cHL patient sample. From thawed PBMCs, CD8+ T cells were isolated by magnetic negative selection. Sequencing used immunoSEQ multiplex PCR; TCRdb keeps in-frame clones, though not all of them. The sample lists under 6,500 clones; roughly nine tenths were seen once. The source material was CD8+ T cells from blood. The receptors derive from a human donor with classical Hodgkin lymphoma.

The chain combines TRBV7-2 with TRBJ2-7; D gene ambiguous. The V gene lost 1 base and the J gene lost 7 bases, with 2 bases spanning the gap. The CDR3 loop spans 10 amino acids. CDR1 and CDR2 (germline): SGHTA, FQGNSA. CDR3 loop: CASSLGEQYF. CDR3 DNA: TGTGCCAGCAGCTTAGGGGAGCAGTACTTC.

The genes are TRBV27 and TRBJ2-7, with 7 bases lining up with TRBD2. CDR3 length: 14 amino acids. Trimming cost V 1 base and J 2 bases; bases outside gene matches: 2. The V gene's germline CDR1 is MNHEY and CDR2 SMNVEV (reference sequence). The CDR3: CASSLYAGAYEQYF. CDR3 DNA: TGTGCCAGCAGTTTATATGCGGGGGCCTACGAGCAGTACTTC.

The chain has TRBV25-1 and TRBJ1-3; no firm D call. CDR3 length: 13 residues. Trimming removed 2 bases at V and 4 bases at J, with 6 bases between. The germline gives CDR1 MGHDK, CDR2 SYGVNS. In DNA, the CDR3 is TGTGCCAGCAGTGAAGGGTCCGGAAACACCATATATTTT. Its translation: CASSEGSGNTIYF.

J is TRBJ2-7 and V is TRBV29-1; D ambiguous. Trimming took 1 base from V and 4 from J, leaving 17 bases between them. Germline loops: CDR1 SQVTM, CDR2 ANQGSEA. The CDR3 is 15 amino acids. CDR3 nucleotides: TGCAGCGTTGAAGGCCTTCGAGGACCGCCTTACGAGCAGTACTTC. It specifies CSVEGLRGPPYEQYF.

The chain combines TRBV29-1 with TRBJ2-1, with 7 bases fitting TRBD2. V shed 4 bases, J shed 7 bases, and the junction held 10 bases outside the gene matches. This CDR3 contains 14 residues. Germline V lookup: CDR1 SQVTM, CDR2 ANQGSEA. CDR3 loop: CSVVAGEYSNEQFF. CDR3 coding DNA: TGCAGCGTTGTTGCGGGAGAGTATAGTAATGAGCAGTTCTTC.

The V call is TRBV6-4, the J call TRBJ1-5, with no clear D. This CDR3 spans 13 amino acids. Looked up from germline, CDR1 is MRHNA and CDR2 is SNTAGT. V lost 4 bases to trimming and J lost 0 bases, with 4 bases between them. The CDR3 bases are TGTGCCAGCAGTGTCGGTAGCAATCAGCCCCAGCATTTT. Translating gives CASSVGSNQPQHF.

The rearrangement uses TRBV6-4 and TRBJ2-2; D gene ambiguous. CDR3 length: 14 residues. The V end was cut by 2 bases, the J end by 4 bases, with 8 bases between. Germline CDR1 is MRHNA and CDR2 is SNTAGT. For the CDR3, the DNA is TGTGCCAGCAGTGACGAGGATGCCACCGGGGAGCTGTTTTTT. The encoded protein is CASSDEDATGELFF.